Below, one TCR beta chain is given with its context. This record comes from a study of T cells in narcolepsy. The method was immunoSEQ multiplex PCR; TCRdb's version includes in-frame clones alone and lacks a portion of them. Of some 25,000 clones in the sample, approximately 85% are singletons; the top ten hold 1.3%. The CDR3 is 17 amino acids. The V gene end was trimmed by 1 base and the J gene end by 4 bases; junction bases not matched to a gene: 10. CDR1 is SGHVS and CDR2 is FQNEAQ in the germline V gene. The sequenced sample was CD45RA- memory CD4+ T cells from PBMCs. V gene TRBV7-8 combines with J gene TRBJ1-5; 7 bases fit TRBD1. The receptor's source is a human donor with narcolepsy. The CDR3 region is CASSLEGSGQKNQPQHF. The DNA of the CDR3 is TGTGCCAGCAGCTTAGAGGGGTCGGGACAGAAAAATCAGCCCCAGCATTTT.